These 7 T cell receptor beta chains were sequenced from one sample in a study. MiXCR, applied by TCRdb to the 5' RACE reads, yields one record per CDR3 protein. The profile covers about 10,000 distinct CDR3 sequences, with around a quarter appearing a single time and around 4.4% taken by the ten largest. Material for sequencing was naive CD4+ T cells sorted from a lymph node. Subset here: naive CD4+ T cells, CD4+CD45RA+CD25-. These receptors were collected from a female donor with breast cancer.

This clonotype is medium-sized (0.01 to 0.1%) within its sample. The chain has TRBV6-1 and TRBJ1-5; D not resolved. V was clipped by 6 bases and J by 0 bases, with 12 bases between them. The germline CDR1 and CDR2 sequences are MNHNS and SASEGT. This CDR3 is built from 15 residues. This chain's CDR3 is CASRNGPVSNQPQHF. DNA of the CDR3: TGTGCCAGCAGAAACGGACCAGTTAGCAATCAGCCCCAGCATTTT.

This clonotype showed up many times. CDR3 in DNA: TGTGCCAGCAGTTTAGCCCTAGACAATCAGCCCCAGCATTTT. This encodes CASSLALDNQPQHF. The chain carries TRBV12-3 or TRBV12-4 and TRBJ1-5; D is ambiguous. V was clipped by 0 bases and J by 3 bases, with 6 bases between them. The CDR3 extends over 14 amino acids.

This clonotype was seen many times. J is TRBJ2-2 and V is TRBV19; 9 nucleotides line up with TRBD1. CDR3 length: 14 residues. CDR1 is LNHDA and CDR2 is SQIVND in the germline V gene (reference sequence). J was trimmed by 5 bases and V by 9 bases; bases with no gene match: 7. The CDR3 DNA sequence: TGTGCCAGCATGGGGACAGGGAGAACCGGGGAGCTGTTTTTT. It codes for CASMGTGRTGELFF.

This clonotype is termed medium-sized. This rearrangement joins TRBV11-3 to TRBJ1-1; the D is unclear. Trimming took off 3 bases at V and 0 bases at J, with 8 bases between the two ends. Per germline, CDR1 SGHNT and CDR2 YENEEA. The CDR3 has 14 residues. DNA for the CDR3: TGTGCCAGCAGCTTGGGCGGGTTGAACACTGAAGCTTTCTTT. Protein: CASSLGGLNTEAFF.

This clonotype was seen repeatedly, ten times or more. V is TRBV7-9 and J is TRBJ2-1; 8 bases map to TRBD2. CDR1 and CDR2 from the germline V gene are SEHNR and FQNEAQ (reference sequence). The junction had 13 bases not matched to a gene; V was cut back by 3 bases and J by 9 bases. The CDR3 runs to 16 residues. This chain's CDR3 is CASSFVPGLEIPEQFF. The CDR3 DNA reads TGTGCCAGCAGCTTCGTCCCGGGACTAGAAATCCCTGAGCAGTTCTTC.

Turning to this clonotype: The junction departs from germline at one end; a sequencing error may be responsible. The V and J genes are TRBV19 and TRBJ2-7; D remains ambiguous. This CDR3 region has 14 residues. Germline CDR1 reads LNHDA; CDR2 reads SQIVND (reference sequence). The CDR3 loop is CASSMGSQGYERYF. The CDR3 nucleotides read TGTGCCAGTAGTATGGGGTCCCAAGGATACGAGCGGTACTTC.

This clonotype was counted ten times or more. V is TRBV5-1 and J is TRBJ1-4; D is undetermined. The CDR3 covers 13 residues. Per the germline V gene, CDR1 is SGHRS and CDR2 is YFSETQ. V lost 5 bases, J lost 3 bases, and 8 bases lay in between. The CDR3 region is CASRGSPNEKLFF. CDR3 DNA: TGCGCCAGCAGAGGGTCTCCTAATGAAAAACTGTTTTTT.